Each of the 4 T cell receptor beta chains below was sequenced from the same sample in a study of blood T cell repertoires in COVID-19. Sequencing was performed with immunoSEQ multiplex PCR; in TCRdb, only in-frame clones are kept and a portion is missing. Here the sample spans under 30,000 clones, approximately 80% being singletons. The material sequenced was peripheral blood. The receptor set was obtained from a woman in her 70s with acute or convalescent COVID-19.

CDR3 region: CASSWDRGTEAFF. Written as DNA, the CDR3 is TGTGCCAGCAGCTGGGACAGGGGCACTGAAGCTTTCTTT. J is TRBJ1-1 and V is TRBV5-6; 10 nucleotides agree with TRBD1. Germline CDR1 SGHDT, CDR2 YYEEEE. J was trimmed by 4 bases and V by 3 bases; bases with no gene match: 0. The CDR3 is 13 residues long.

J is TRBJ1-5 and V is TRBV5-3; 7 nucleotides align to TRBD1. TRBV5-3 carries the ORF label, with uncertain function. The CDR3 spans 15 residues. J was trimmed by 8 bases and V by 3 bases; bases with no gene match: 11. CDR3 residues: CARSSNRQGKEPQHF. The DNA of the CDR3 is TGTGCCAGAAGCTCCAATCGACAGGGTAAAGAGCCCCAGCATTTT.

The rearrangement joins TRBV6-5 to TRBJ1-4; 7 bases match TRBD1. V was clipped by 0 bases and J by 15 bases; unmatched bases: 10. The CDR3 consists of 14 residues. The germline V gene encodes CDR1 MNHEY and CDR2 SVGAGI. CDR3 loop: CASSYSQGSGYMFF. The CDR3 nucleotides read TGTGCCAGCAGTTACTCACAGGGGTCGGGATATATGTTTTTT.

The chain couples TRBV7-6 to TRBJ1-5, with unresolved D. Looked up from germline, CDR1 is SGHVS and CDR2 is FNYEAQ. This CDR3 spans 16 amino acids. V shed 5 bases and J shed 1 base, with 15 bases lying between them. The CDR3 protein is CASSPGGRVSNQPQHF. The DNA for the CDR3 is TGTGCCAGCAGCCCGGGTGGCCGGGTAAGCAATCAGCCCCAGCATTTT.